Listed below are T cell receptor beta chains from one sample, sequenced in a study of blood T cell repertoires in COVID-19. Profiled with immunoSEQ multiplex PCR; TCRdb holds only in-frame clones, not every one. The sample carries 260,000 or so clones, around 88% recorded once. Sequencing used PBMCs or T cells enriched from blood (not recorded which). The receptors stem from a middle-aged woman with acute COVID-19. CDR3s include the opening cysteine and the closing phenylalanine or tryptophan. D genes are given only for firm matches. Size is stated for part of the rows, as once, few or many counts, or as a class when the clone is expanded.

>TRBV28|TRBJ2-7|NA|TRBD1
TGTGCCAGCAGAGATGGCGGGACAGGGGGAACCTACGAGCAGTACTTC
CASRDGGTGGTYEQYF
>TRBV19|TRBJ1-2|NA|TRBD1
TGTGCCAGTAGTACCGAGGGACAGGGAAGATATGGCTACACCTTC
CASSTEGQGRYGYTF
>TRBV7-8|TRBJ1-2|NA|NA
TGTGCCAGCAGCTTAGAAACAGGCCCCGTCTATGGCTACACCTTC
CASSLETGPVYGYTF
>TRBV27|TRBJ2-3|NA|TRBD2
TGTGCCAGCAGTTCCCGGACTAGCGGGAGTGGAACGCAGTATTTT
CASSSRTSGSGTQYF
>TRBV19|TRBJ2-3|NA|TRBD2
TGTGCCAGTAGTCCACGGACTAGCGGGGAGGGAGATACGCAGTATTTT
CASSPRTSGEGDTQYF
>TRBV9|TRBJ2-1|NA|TRBD2
TGTGCCAGCAGCGAGGCTAGCGGAAGGTATGAGCAGTTCTTC
CASSEASGRYEQFF
>TRBV3-1/TRBV3-2|TRBJ2-1|NA|TRBD1
TGTGCCAGCAGCCTATCGGACAGGGGAGGCAATGAGCAGTTCTTC
CASSLSDRGGNEQFF
>TRBV2|TRBJ2-3|NA|TRBD1
TGTGCCAGCTCTCGGGACAGGGGTGCAGATACGCAGTATTTT
CASSRDRGADTQYF
>TRBV6-5|TRBJ1-2|many|NA
TGTGCCAGCAGCGGTTCAGGGTCAGAAGGATATGGCTACACCTTC
CASSGSGSEGYGYTF
>TRBV28|TRBJ1-4|NA|NA
TGTGCCACGACCCCTGACAGGGAAAAACTGTTTTTT
CATTPDREKLFF
>TRBV7-8|TRBJ1-5|NA|NA
TGTGCCAGCAGCTTATTTTCAGGGGCCACCAATCAGCCCCAGCATTTT
CASSLFSGATNQPQHF
>TRBV6-5|TRBJ1-2|once|NA
TGTGCCAGCTCCTCAGGGTCTTTTGGCTACACCTTC
CASSSGSFGYTF
>TRBV4-1|TRBJ1-1|NA|NA
TGCGCCAGCAGCCAAGATACGGGCGGGGCTTTCTTT
CASSQDTGGAFF
>TRBV7-3|TRBJ2-3|NA|NA
TGTGCCAGCAGCTTAGGGACTCCCCAGGCGGATACGCAGTATTTT
CASSLGTPQADTQYF
>TRBV7-3|TRBJ1-1|NA|TRBD1
TGTGCCAGCAGCCCGAAGGGGGCTAACACTGAAGCTTTCTTT
CASSPKGANTEAFF
>TRBV19|TRBJ2-5|NA|NA
TGTGCCAGTAGCCCTCCCGGAGAGACCCAGTACTTC
CASSPPGETQYF
>TRBV27|TRBJ1-1|few|NA
TGTGCCAGCAGTTCAGGGCGGGGGACTGAAGCTTTCTTT
CASSSGRGTEAFF
>TRBV7-9|TRBJ1-4|once|NA
TGTGCCAGCAGCGGATGGGACACTCTAGGAAAACTGTTTTTT
CASSGWDTLGKLFF
>TRBV19|TRBJ1-5|NA|NA
TGTGCCAGTAGAACCCGAGGTGAGGGAAATCAGCCCCAGCATTTT
CASRTRGEGNQPQHF
>TRBV5-5|TRBJ1-1|NA|TRBD1
TGTGCCAGCAGCACAGAAGGACAGGAGACCCAAGCTTTCTTT
CASSTEGQETQAFF
>TRBV11-3|TRBJ2-5|NA|TRBD1
TGTGCCAGCAGCTGGGGAGTGGGGACAGGGGACCAAGAGACCCAGTACTTC
CASSWGVGTGDQETQYF
>TRBV28|TRBJ1-2|NA|NA
TGTGCCAGCAGTTCCCTGGGGGAGGGAAGCTATGGCTACACCTTC
CASSSLGEGSYGYTF
>TRBV2|TRBJ1-1|NA|TRBD1
TGTGCCAGCAGTGTAAGCCCGGACAGGGGGCGAGCTTTCTTT
CASSVSPDRGRAFF
>TRBV29-1|TRBJ2-7|NA|TRBD2
TGCAGCGGGGGGGGAGGGATCAACTACGAGCAGTACTTC
CSGGGGINYEQYF
>TRBV28|TRBJ1-2|NA|NA
TGTGCCAGCAGGCTAGGGGGGGAGCAGAGATATGGCTACACCTTC
CASRLGGEQRYGYTF
>TRBV3-1/TRBV3-2|TRBJ1-3|NA|NA
TGTGCCAGCAGCCCAGGGTCTGCATCTGGAAACACCATATATTTT
CASSPGSASGNTIYF
>TRBV4-1|TRBJ2-1|NA|NA
TGCGCCAGCAGCCAGGACACTGAGCAGTTCTTC
CASSQDTEQFF
>TRBV2|TRBJ2-7|NA|TRBD1
TGTGCCAGCAGGGTACAGGGGGCCGTATCCTACGAGCAGTACTTC
CASRVQGAVSYEQYF
>TRBV19|TRBJ1-3|NA|NA
TGTGCCAGTAGTATAAAGTTTGGTTCCACAGGGATTTACGGAAACACCATATATTTT
CASSIKFGSTGIYGNTIYF
>TRBV12-3/TRBV12-4|TRBJ2-7|once|NA
TGTGCCAGCAGTTCGCCTGACAAATACGAGCAGTACTTC
CASSSPDKYEQYF
>TRBV5-1|TRBJ2-7|NA|NA
TGCGCCAGCAGTCCTGGGGAGATTAGTTACGAGCAGTACTTC
CASSPGEISYEQYF
>TRBV18|TRBJ1-2|once|NA
TGTGCCAGCTCACCTACGGGGGATAGTCGTAATGGCTACACCTTC
CASSPTGDSRNGYTF
>TRBV30|TRBJ2-5|many|TRBD1
TGTGCCTGGGACAGGGCCCCGGAGACCCAGTACTTC
CAWDRAPETQYF
>TRBV10-3|TRBJ2-7|NA|TRBD2
TGTGCCATCAGCGAACCGGGACTAGCGGTTTACGAGCAGTACTTC
CAISEPGLAVYEQYF
>TRBV2|TRBJ2-3|NA|TRBD1
TGTGCCAGCAGTGGGGCAACAGGGGTTCAAGATACGCAGTATTTT
CASSGATGVQDTQYF
>TRBV30|TRBJ1-5|NA|NA
TGTGCCTGGAGTCGGTCTGAGGAAAATCAGCCCCAGCATTTT
CAWSRSEENQPQHF
>TRBV19|TRBJ1-2|NA|TRBD1
TGTGCCAGTAGTCATATTATTGGAGGGGGCTTCGGAGATGGCTACACCTTC
CASSHIIGGGFGDGYTF
>TRBV24-1|TRBJ1-1|NA|NA
TGTGCCACCAAGGGGAAGACATACACTGAAGCTTTCTTT
CATKGKTYTEAFF
>TRBV14|TRBJ2-3|NA|NA
TGTGCCAGCAGCCTTATTTCAGGGTTCGGAGATACGCAGTATTTT
CASSLISGFGDTQYF
>TRBV7-9|TRBJ2-3|NA|TRBD1
TGTGCCAGCAGCACCGGGGACAGCTTACTCACAGATACGCAGTATTTT
CASSTGDSLLTDTQYF
>TRBV18|TRBJ1-5|few|NA
TGTGCCAGCTCCCGGACAGCCAGCAATCAGCCCCAGCATTTT
CASSRTASNQPQHF
>TRBV19|TRBJ1-1|NA|NA
TGTGCCAGTAAGTCAAATGGGGGGTTGACTGAAGCTTTCTTT
CASKSNGGLTEAFF
>TRBV5-1|TRBJ2-2|NA|TRBD2
TGCGCCAGCAACCTCGGACTAGCGGACACCGGGGAGCTGTTTTTT
CASNLGLADTGELFF
>TRBV15|TRBJ2-3|NA|NA
TGTGCCACCAGCAGAGTCCAGACAGATACGCAGTATTTT
CATSRVQTDTQYF